Below, 32 T cell receptor beta chains from the same sample are listed, as sequenced in a study of vaccination and CD4 T cells after COVID-19 (dated by TCRdb to 2022 to 2024). Their antigen targets remain unknown. The treatment or condition label here, explained by the study, means: roughly ten-day PBMC culture with coronavirus spike peptide pools or control peptides (ViraFEST assay). Library preparation employed PCR. These reads were obtained on an Illumina iSeq 100. DNA from cultured CD4+ T cells underwent TCR sequencing with the Oncomine TCR Beta short-read assay at the Johns Hopkins FTIC core. In TCRdb, the public reads were trimmed at Q25 with fastp and aligned with MiXCR, with productive beta chains retained. Rows with a matching CDR3 protein are joined into one entry that keeps the most common DNA and genes. This sample holds fewer than 15,000 distinct CDR3 sequences; less than 70% were observed only once. Around 10% of the sample rests with the top ten.

This sample comprised CD4+ T cells from blood, cultured in vitro, obtained before SARS-CoV-2 vaccination. The receptor set was obtained from a human donor who had recovered from COVID-19.

The V and J genes are TRBV29-1 and TRBJ1-1; D uncertain. Trimming pared 7 bases from V and 5 bases from J, leaving 17 bases between. The CDR3 sequence is 13 residues long. Per germline, CDR1 SQVTM and CDR2 ANQGSEA. The CDR3 spells CSARRKAGTEAFF. The CDR3 nucleotides read TGCAGCGCCCGACGGAAGGCGGGGACTGAAGCTTTCTTT.

The chain employs TRBV11-2 and TRBJ2-3; D remains ambiguous. The CDR3 is made up of 13 amino acids. Germline V lookup: CDR1 SGHAT, CDR2 FQNNGV. V lost 3 bases to trimming and J lost 10 bases, with 14 bases between them. CDR3 nucleotide sequence: TGTGCCAGCAGCTTTCCCCCCCCTAACCCGCAGTATTTT. Protein product: CASSFPPPNPQYF.

The chain employs TRBV21-1 and TRBJ1-1. TRBV21-1 represents a pseudogene. The CDR3 has 16 residues. The CDR3 region is CASSKVDEKGWTEAFF. In DNA form, the CDR3 reads TGTGCCAGCAGCAAAGTTGACGAGAAAGGGTGGACTGAAGCTTTCTTT.

This chain links TRBV20-1 with TRBJ2-7, with 7 bases that match TRBD2. Trimming at V came to 5 bases and at J to 3 bases, leaving 13 bases not matched to a gene. The CDR3 loop spans 15 amino acids. Germline V lookup: CDR1 DFQATT, CDR2 SNEGSKA (reference sequence). As DNA, the CDR3 is TGCAGTGCTCCGTCCTTGACGGGAGGTTTCTACGAGCAGTACTTC. Residues: CSAPSLTGGFYEQYF.

The CDR3 here is CASSQDLAYTQYF. CDR3 sequence (DNA): TGTGCCAGCAGCCAAGATCTTGCATATACGCAGTATTTT. The gene calls are TRBV4-2 and TRBJ2-3; D gene ambiguous. Germline V lookup: CDR1 LGHNA, CDR2 YNFKEQ. This CDR3 has 13 residues. V gave up 0 bases and J gave up 7 bases, with 8 bases separating them.

Here the CDR3 reads CASSQEFRARTQYF. The CDR3 DNA reads TGTGCCAGCAGCCAAGAGTTCCGGGCGCGGACCCAGTACTTC. The rearrangement joins TRBV14 to TRBJ2-5, with D unresolved. The germline V gene encodes CDR1 SGHDN and CDR2 FVKESK. With 0 bases removed from V and 7 bases from J, the gap between germline ends came to 12 bases. CDR3 length: 14 amino acids.

The chain employs TRBV20-1 and TRBJ2-1, with 10 bases fitting TRBD2. V trimming: 6 bases; J trimming: 4 bases; junction bases outside the gene matches: 3. The CDR3 has 13 amino acids. The germline CDR1 and CDR2 sequences are DFQATT and SNEGSKA (reference sequence). CDR3 bases: TGCAGTGCGACTAGCGGGCCTTACAATGAGCAGTTCTTC. Its translation: CSATSGPYNEQFF.

This rearrangement joins TRBV7-9 to TRBJ1-3; 7 positions match TRBD1. CDR3 length equals 15 residues. The V segment lost 11 bases and the J segment 0 bases; nucleotides outside the gene matches: 10. Germline loops: CDR1 SEHNR, CDR2 FQNEAQ (reference sequence). CDR3 coding DNA: TGTGCCGGGTCCGGGACAGAAGGCTCTGGAAACACCATATATTTT. Residues: CAGSGTEGSGNTIYF.

The chain links TRBV4-1 to TRBJ2-5, with 7 bases fitting TRBD2. Trimming took 1 base from V and 4 from J; bases not matched to a gene: 18. CDR3 length: 19 residues. Germline lookup yields CDR1 MGHRA and CDR2 YSYEKL. DNA of the CDR3: TGCGCCAGCAGCCAAGGAAAAGGTGGGAGGGCCGGGTGGAGAGAGACCCAGTACTTC. It yields the protein CASSQGKGGRAGWRETQYF.

This rearrangement joins TRBV27 to TRBJ2-1; 8 bases align to TRBD2. The CDR3 is 15 residues long. Per germline, CDR1 MNHEY and CDR2 SMNVEV (reference sequence). With V trimmed by 6 bases and J by 7 bases, 11 bases remained unmatched. CDR3 nucleotide sequence: TGTGCCAGCAGCAGCGGGAGATCAAGGTTAAATGAGCAGTTCTTC. Translated, it gives CASSSGRSRLNEQFF.

This clonotype appeared a few times. V is TRBV27 and J is TRBJ1-2; a possible D gene is TRBD1 (6 bases). CDR1 is MNHEY, CDR2 SMNVEV, per germline (reference sequence). Trimming took off 2 bases at V and 2 bases at J, with 6 bases between the two ends. CDR3 length equals 13 residues. The CDR3 DNA follows: TGTGCCAGCAGTTTAGGGACAAACTATGGCTACACCTTC. It is translated as CASSLGTNYGYTF.

The gene calls are TRBV11-2 and TRBJ2-1; 11 bases line up with TRBD2. Germline assignment: CDR1 SGHAT and CDR2 FQNNGV. V gave up 4 bases and J gave up 4 bases; unmatched junction bases: 6. The CDR3 runs 16 residues. The CDR3 protein is CASSSSGTSGYNEQFF. In DNA form, the CDR3 reads TGTGCCAGCAGCTCATCCGGGACTAGCGGATACAATGAGCAGTTCTTC.

This clonotype occurred a few times. This sequence joins TRBV20-1 and TRBJ1-2; 7 bases agree with TRBD1. CDR3 length: 14 amino acids. Germline CDR1 and CDR2: DFQATT and SNEGSKA (reference sequence). The ends lost 3 bases at V and 6 bases at J; junction bases unmatched: 10. In DNA form, the CDR3 reads TGCAGTGCTAGGACAGGGAGGCACTGGGATGGCTACACCTTC. This encodes CSARTGRHWDGYTF.

The chain employs TRBV5-4 and TRBJ2-3; D not certain. CDR1 is SGHNT and CDR2 is YYREEE in the germline V gene (reference sequence). V was trimmed by 7 bases and J by 0 bases, leaving 9 bases between them. The CDR3 totals 13 residues. CDR3 DNA sequence: TGTGCCAGCGTCGGTGCTAGCACAGATACGCAGTATTTT. It codes for CASVGASTDTQYF.

This chain connects TRBV5-6 to TRBJ2-3, with 7 positions matching TRBD1. V lost 4 bases to trimming and J lost 0 bases; unmatched junction nucleotides: 5. The CDR3 extends over 15 amino acids. Germline CDR1 SGHDT, CDR2 YYEEEE. CDR3 DNA: TGTGCCAGCAGCCACGCGGACAGGAGCACAGATACGCAGTATTTT. Protein product: CASSHADRSTDTQYF.

This sequence joins TRBV19 and TRBJ2-6, with TRBD2 as a possible D gene (5 bases). Trimming pared 8 bases from V and 0 bases from J, leaving 8 bases between. Germline V gives CDR1 LNHDA, CDR2 SQIVND (reference sequence). This CDR3 is built from 14 residues. This CDR3 is CASSGDSGANVLTF. CDR3 DNA: TGTGCCAGTTCCGGGGACTCTGGGGCCAACGTCCTGACTTTC.

This rearrangement joins TRBV7-2 to TRBJ1-5; 7 bases are shared with TRBD1. Germline loops: CDR1 SGHTA, CDR2 FQGNSA. Trimming took 9 bases from V and 0 from J; bases not matched to a gene: 5. The CDR3 consists of 14 residues. The CDR3 bases are TGTGCCAGTTCAGACAGGGTTAGCAATCAGCCCCAGCATTTT. Its protein is CASSDRVSNQPQHF.

The J gene is TRBJ2-7, the V gene TRBV12-3 or TRBV12-4, with 7 bases fitting TRBD1. The CDR3 covers 14 residues. After removal of 6 bases from V and 1 base from J, the junction contained 6 bases not matched to a gene. DNA for the CDR3: TGTGCCAGCAGCACTCGGGACAGTTCCTACGAGCAGTACTTC. Amino acids: CASSTRDSSYEQYF.

This clonotype was seen more than once but under ten times. This chain's CDR3 is CSANQEGLAGGLGEQYF. The CDR3 DNA reads as TGCAGTGCAAACCAAGAGGGACTAGCGGGAGGACTGGGCGAGCAGTACTTC. This chain links TRBV20-1 with TRBJ2-7; TRBD2 matches 15 bases. This CDR3 is built from 17 residues. The germline V gene has CDR1 DFQATT and CDR2 SNEGSKA (reference sequence). The trim removed 6 bases at V and 6 bases at J, leaving 15 bases unmatched.

This chain connects TRBV2 to TRBJ2-6; 10 nucleotides agree with TRBD1. CDR1 and CDR2 (germline): SNHLY, FYNNEI. The CDR3 sequence is 20 residues long. Germline trimming cut 6 bases from V and 4 bases from J; bases unmatched to any gene: 18. CDR3 residues: CASSPRGTGQGLSGANVLTF. Written as DNA, the CDR3 is TGTGCCAGCAGCCCGAGGGGGACGGGACAGGGGTTGTCGGGGGCCAACGTCCTGACTTTC. Variable domain in full (rest from reference TRBV2 and TRBJ2-6): EPEVTQTPSHQVTQMGQEVILRCVPISNHLYFYWYRQILGQKVEFLVSFYNNEISEKSEIFDDQFSVERPDGSNFTLKIRSTKLEDSAMYFCASSPRGTGQGLSGANVLTFGAGSRLTVL.

The chain couples TRBV6-4 to TRBJ1-1; D is unresolved. CDR1 and CDR2 from the germline V gene are MRHNA and SNTAGT. The V end was cut by 8 bases, the J end by 6 bases, with 13 bases between. There are 12 residues in the CDR3. The CDR3 coding sequence is TGTGCCAGCCTAACCCGTGATCCTGAAGCTTTCTTT. It specifies CASLTRDPEAFF.

This clonotype was seen more than once but under ten times. The rearrangement joins TRBV20-1 to TRBJ1-6; D remains ambiguous. V lost 8 bases, J lost 0 bases, and 20 bases lay in between. Looked up from germline, CDR1 is DFQATT and CDR2 is SNEGSKA (reference sequence). The CDR3 length is 17 residues. CDR3 in DNA: TGCAGTCCTTCCGACACATTAACGAGCTCCTATAATTCACCCCTCCACTTT. Translated, it gives CSPSDTLTSSYNSPLHF.

The chain carries TRBV18 and TRBJ2-5; 8 bases align to TRBD1. Germline CDR1 is KGHSH and CDR2 is LQKENI. V shed 3 bases and J 0 bases; nucleotides not matched to a gene: 9. This CDR3 comprises 17 residues. The CDR3 loop reads CASSPGTGRTNQETQYF. The DNA for the CDR3 is TGTGCCAGCTCACCTGGGACAGGTCGGACTAACCAAGAGACCCAGTACTTC.

The rearrangement links TRBV7-2 to TRBJ2-2, with D possibly TRBD2 on 6 matching bases. The ends were cut back, 3 bases at V and 7 bases at J, with 12 bases in the middle. There are 14 residues in the CDR3. Germline V gene sequence: CDR1 SGHTA, CDR2 FQGNSA. For the CDR3, the DNA is TGTGCCAGCAGCTTTACCGGGAGCCGCGGGGAGCTGTTTTTT. Protein: CASSFTGSRGELFF. Looking up the rest from reference TRBV7-2 and TRBJ2-2 gives the full variable domain: GAGVSQSPSNKVTEKGKDVELRCDPISGHTALYWYRQSLGQGLEFLIYFQGNSAPDKSGLPSDRFSAERTGGSVSTLTIQRTQQEDSAVYLCASSFTGSRGELFFGEGSRLTVL.

V and J are TRBV7-9 and TRBJ2-1, with TRBD1 matching over 11 bases. This CDR3 spans 15 amino acids. J gave up 6 bases and V 5 bases, and 6 bases lay outside the gene matches. Per the germline V gene, CDR1 is SEHNR and CDR2 is FQNEAQ (reference sequence). CDR3 amino acids: CASSTGQGASNEQFF. CDR3 nucleotide sequence: TGTGCCAGCAGCACCGGACAGGGGGCTTCCAATGAGCAGTTCTTC.

This clonotype has a handful of counts. This sequence joins TRBV29-1 and TRBJ2-3; TRBD2 matches 13 bases. The germline V gene has CDR1 SQVTM and CDR2 ANQGSEA. Germline trimming cut 6 bases from V and 8 bases from J; bases unmatched to any gene: 8. The length of the CDR3 is 14 residues. Here the CDR3 reads CSVGGTSGTVTQYF. CDR3 nucleotide sequence: TGCAGCGTGGGTGGGACTAGCGGGACGGTTACGCAGTATTTT.

The genes are TRBV7-9 and TRBJ2-1; 8 bases map to TRBD1. The CDR3 length is 16 residues. J gave up 10 bases and V 2 bases, and 13 bases lay outside the gene matches. The germline V gene encodes CDR1 SEHNR and CDR2 FQNEAQ (reference sequence). DNA for the CDR3: TGTGCCAGCAGCTTAACTCGGACAGGGTTACAACTAGAGCAGTTCTTC. It translates to CASSLTRTGLQLEQFF.

In its sample, this clonotype was seen a few times. The J gene is TRBJ1-5, the V gene TRBV4-1; maybe TRBD1 (5 bases). The CDR3 is 16 residues long. Trimming took 1 base from V and 2 from J, leaving 12 bases between them. Germline V CDR1 and CDR2: MGHRA, YSYEKL. The CDR3 sequence: CASSQVSLGGNQPQHF. The CDR3 nucleotides are TGCGCCAGCAGCCAAGTTTCCCTGGGGGGCAATCAGCCCCAGCATTTT.

The chain employs TRBV12-3 or TRBV12-4 and TRBJ1-5; D ambiguous. The CDR3 is 12 residues long. The germline V and J ends were trimmed by 3 bases and 6 bases, with 6 bases remaining between them. In DNA, the CDR3 is TGTGCCAGCAGTTTCAATCGTCAGCCCCAGCATTTT. It is translated as CASSFNRQPQHF.

This clonotype was seen a handful of times. The V and J genes are TRBV6-1 and TRBJ1-2; the D gene is possibly TRBD1 (5 bases). With 5 bases removed from V and 5 bases from J, the gap between germline ends came to 12 bases. The CDR3 is made up of 13 amino acids. Germline CDR1 reads MNHNS; CDR2 reads SASEGT. The CDR3 nucleotides read TGTGCCAGCAGTCGGGGCCCCCAGTATGGCTACACCTTC. It yields the protein CASSRGPQYGYTF.

The chain is built from TRBV2 and TRBJ2-7; 8 bases match TRBD2. The CDR3 length is 15 residues. The V segment lost 4 bases and the J segment 7 bases; nucleotides outside the gene matches: 12. In germline, CDR1 is SNHLY, CDR2 FYNNEI. CDR3 residues: CASSGLAGPSGEQYF. The CDR3 DNA sequence: TGTGCCAGCAGTGGTCTAGCGGGCCCATCTGGGGAGCAGTACTTC.

The gene calls are TRBV20-1 and TRBJ2-5, with D possibly called TRBD1 or TRBD2 (6 bases each). CDR3 length equals 13 residues. Germline V CDR1 and CDR2: DFQATT, SNEGSKA (reference sequence). Trimming cost V 3 bases and J 5 bases, with 13 bases left between them. CDR3 loop: CSARRGGSETQYF. Here the CDR3 DNA reads TGCAGTGCTAGGCGAGGGGGGTCGGAGACCCAGTACTTC.